Each of the 13 T cell receptor beta chains below was sequenced from the same sample in a study of blood T cell repertoires in COVID-19. Here immunoSEQ multiplex PCR was the method, and the copy in TCRdb shows in-frame clones only, minus some. The repertoire holds 9,200 or so clones, with 70% to 90% as singletons. Sample: peripheral blood. The receptors stem from a man in his sixties with acute or convalescent COVID-19.

V gene TRBV20-1 combines with J gene TRBJ2-7; no clear D. This CDR3 has 11 residues. CDR1 and CDR2 (germline): DFQATT, SNEGSKA (reference sequence). With 6 bases removed from V and 4 bases from J, the gap between germline ends came to 10 bases. Here the CDR3 reads CSARRSYEQYV. Written as DNA, the CDR3 is TGCAGTGCCCGGCGGAGTTACGAGCAGTACGTC.

The CDR3 sequence: CASTLTGQPQHF. The CDR3 coding sequence is TGTGCCAGCACTCTAACGGGACAGCCCCAGCATTTT. The V gene is TRBV28, the J gene TRBJ1-5; no clear D. V lost 7 bases, J lost 7 bases, and 11 bases lay in between. Germline lookup yields CDR1 MDHEN and CDR2 SYDVKM. The CDR3 covers 12 residues.

This clone showed up just once. The chain links TRBV15 to TRBJ2-7, with 7 nucleotides matching TRBD2. From germline, CDR1 is LNHNV and CDR2 YYDKDF (reference sequence). This CDR3 is 15 amino acids long. V shed 0 bases, J shed 4 bases, and the junction held 6 bases outside the gene matches. In DNA, the CDR3 is TGTGCCACCAGCAGAGATCTAGGCGGGAGTTACGAGCAGTACTTC. Its translation is CATSRDLGGSYEQYF.

The rearrangement uses TRBV14 and TRBJ1-4; D may be TRBD1 (5 bases). CDR1 SGHDN and CDR2 FVKESK come from the germline V gene. V was trimmed by 2 bases and J by 5 bases, leaving 12 bases between them. This CDR3 is 15 amino acids long. The CDR3 bases are TGTGCCAGCAGCCAAACAACAGGTAGCAATGAAAAACTGTTTTTT. This sequence encodes CASSQTTGSNEKLFF.

This clone came up once. The chain links TRBV7-2 to TRBJ1-2; D might be TRBD1 (5 bases). CDR3 size: 15 residues. CDR1 and CDR2 from the germline V gene are SGHTA and FQGNSA. V was shortened by 8 bases and J by 0 bases, with 16 bases between the two germline ends. The CDR3 region is CASAGRGPTNYGYTF. CDR3 nucleotides: TGTGCCAGCGCCGGGAGGGGACCTACTAACTATGGCTACACCTTC.

The CDR3 protein is CASSVGGGTGELFF. CDR3 in DNA: TGTGCCAGCAGCGTGGGAGGTGGCACCGGGGAGCTGTTTTTT. The rearrangement uses TRBV2 and TRBJ2-2; D possibly corresponds to TRBD2 (6 bases). Germline loops: CDR1 SNHLY, CDR2 FYNNEI. Trimming shortened V by 6 bases and J by 4 bases, and 12 bases separated the two germline ends. This CDR3 has 14 amino acids.

V usage is TRBV6-5 and J usage is TRBJ1-5; 8 bases are a match to TRBD1. Germline CDR1 and CDR2: MNHEY and SVGAGI. V lost 6 bases, J lost 1 base, and 2 bases stayed unmatched. The CDR3 loop spans 14 amino acids. CDR3 DNA sequence: TGTGCCAGCAGAGGACAGGGCAGCAATCAGCCCCAGCATTTT. It encodes CASRGQGSNQPQHF.

The chain links TRBV3-1 (or the pseudogene TRBV3-2) to TRBJ2-5; the D gene is possibly TRBD2 (6 bases). Trimming removed 2 bases at V and 4 bases at J, with 14 bases between. Germline V gene sequence: CDR1 LGHDT, CDR2 YNNKEL (reference sequence). The CDR3 covers 15 residues. CDR3 sequence: CASSQNTGRGETQYF. CDR3 DNA: TGTGCCAGCAGCCAAAACACCGGGAGAGGAGAGACCCAGTACTTC.

The chain has TRBV5-6 and TRBJ2-6; TRBD2 agrees at 7 bases. This CDR3 contains 17 residues. Germline V gives CDR1 SGHDT, CDR2 YYEEEE. The V and J ends lost 2 bases and 1 base, in that order; junction bases with no gene match: 6. This CDR3 reads CASSFWSGGSGANVLTF. As DNA, the CDR3 is TGTGCCAGCAGCTTCTGGTCGGGGGGTTCTGGGGCCAACGTCCTGACTTTC.

The rearrangement links TRBV9 to TRBJ1-1; 9 bases agree with TRBD1. Germline-derived CDR1 and CDR2 are SGDLS and YYNGEE. This CDR3 is 14 amino acids long. The ends lost 2 bases at V and 4 bases at J; junction bases unmatched: 3. The CDR3 region has the DNA TGTGCCAGCAGCGTGAGACAGGGGGGCACTGAAGCTTTCTTT. Protein product: CASSVRQGGTEAFF. Drawing the rest from reference TRBV9 and TRBJ1-1, the complete variable domain is DSGVTQTPKHLITATGQRVTLRCSPRSGDLSVYWYQQSLDQGLQFLIQYYNGEERAKGNILERFSAQQFPDLHSELNLSSLELGDSALYFCASSVRQGGTEAFFGQGTRLTVV.

The V and J genes are TRBV11-2 and TRBJ1-1, with D unresolved. The V end was cut by 2 bases, the J end by 1 base, with 2 bases between. The CDR3 contains 12 residues. The V gene's germline CDR1 is SGHAT and CDR2 FQNNGV. DNA of the CDR3: TGTGCCAGCAGCTTACAGAACACTGAAGCTTTCTTT. This gives the protein CASSLQNTEAFF.

The genes are TRBV7-7 and TRBJ2-2; 13 bases are a match to TRBD2. The CDR3 is 17 residues long. V trimming: 5 bases; J trimming: 6 bases; junction bases outside the gene matches: 9. Looked up from germline, CDR1 is SSHAT and CDR2 is FNYEAQ (reference sequence). CDR3 nucleotide sequence: TGTGCCAGCAGCAGAGGACTAGCGGGAGTCTTGGCCGGGGAGCTGTTTTTT. Residues: CASSRGLAGVLAGELFF. The variable domain in full, with the rest retrieved from reference TRBV7-7 and TRBJ2-2, is GAGVSQSPRYKVTKRGQDVTLRCDPISSHATLYWYQQALGQGPEFLTYFNYEAQPDKSGLPSDRFSAERPEGSISTLTIQRTEQRDSAMYRCASSRGLAGVLAGELFFGEGSRLTVL.

The V and J genes are TRBV7-9 and TRBJ2-7; D is uncertain. CDR3 size: 13 residues. CDR1 and CDR2 from the germline V gene are SEHNR and FQNEAQ (reference sequence). The V gene lost 4 bases and the J gene lost 0 bases, with 7 bases spanning the gap. Here the CDR3 reads CASSSPFSYEQYV. CDR3 sequence (DNA): TGTGCCAGCAGCTCTCCCTTCTCCTACGAGCAGTACGTC.